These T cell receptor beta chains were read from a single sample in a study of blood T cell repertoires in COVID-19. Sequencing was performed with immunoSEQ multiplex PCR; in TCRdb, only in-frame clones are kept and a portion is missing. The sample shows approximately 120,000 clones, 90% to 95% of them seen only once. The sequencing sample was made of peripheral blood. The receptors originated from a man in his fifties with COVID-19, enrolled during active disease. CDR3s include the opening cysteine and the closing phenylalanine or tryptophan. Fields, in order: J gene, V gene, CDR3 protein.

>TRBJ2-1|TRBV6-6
CASSPGTGGGGSSYNEQFF
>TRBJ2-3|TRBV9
CASKRLAGTDTQYF
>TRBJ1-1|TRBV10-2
CASSDGAGGGNTEAFF
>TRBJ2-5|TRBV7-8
CASSLGQQETQYF
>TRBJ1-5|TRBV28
CASRITGGLISNQPQHF
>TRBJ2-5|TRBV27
CASSFNREFGTQYF
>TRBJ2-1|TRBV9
CASSAGLAELYNEQFF
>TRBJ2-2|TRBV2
CASSAQGVDTGELFF
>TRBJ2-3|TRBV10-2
CASSIRLGSDTQYF
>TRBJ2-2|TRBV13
CASSRDGTSAKNTGELFF
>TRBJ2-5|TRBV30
CAWSGGKETQYF
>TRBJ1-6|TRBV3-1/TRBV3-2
CASSDRVSPLHF
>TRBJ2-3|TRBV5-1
CASSIETSRADTQYF
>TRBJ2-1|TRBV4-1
CASSHGLAGVGEQFF
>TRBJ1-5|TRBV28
CASRTGQGHNQPQHF
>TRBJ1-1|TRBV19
CATTGVYTEAFF
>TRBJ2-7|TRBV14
CASSQIYEQYF
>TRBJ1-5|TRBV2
CASHWTGFSNQPQHF
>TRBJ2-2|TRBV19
CASSSVAGRNTGELFF
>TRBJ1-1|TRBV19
CASSTDSGTGRTFF
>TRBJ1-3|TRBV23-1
CAKSQGGGNTIYF
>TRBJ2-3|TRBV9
CASSPTTGELTDTQYF
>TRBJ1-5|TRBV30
CAPGRQVSNQPQHF
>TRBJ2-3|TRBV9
CASSVVTSGTDTQYF
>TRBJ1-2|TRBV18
CASSLTGMDGYTF
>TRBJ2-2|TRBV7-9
CASSLGSGATAGELFF
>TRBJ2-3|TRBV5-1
CASSLAGTEGTDTQYF
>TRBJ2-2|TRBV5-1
CASSLGQGGTGELFF
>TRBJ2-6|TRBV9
CASSVDPGARSGANVLTF
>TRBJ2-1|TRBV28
CAVAPGYTANEQFF
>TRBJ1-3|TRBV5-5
CASSLYSESSGNTIYF
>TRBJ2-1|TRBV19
CASSIYGGDNEQFF
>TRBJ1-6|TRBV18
CASSSTGDTWNSPLHF
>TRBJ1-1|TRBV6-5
CASRGQGEEAFF
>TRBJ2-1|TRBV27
CATKTDPGGYNEQFF
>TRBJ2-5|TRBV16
CASSPDPQGVAQETQYF
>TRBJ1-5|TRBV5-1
CASSRQGGAQPQHF
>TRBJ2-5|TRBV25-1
CASAPPRDQETQYF
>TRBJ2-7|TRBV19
CASSISSGGTYEQYF
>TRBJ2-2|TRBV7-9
CASSLTTGTGELFF
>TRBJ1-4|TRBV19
CASSQQGEKLFF
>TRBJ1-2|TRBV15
CATSRSGQGAQRSGYTF
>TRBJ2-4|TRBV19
CASSNGLAKNIQYF
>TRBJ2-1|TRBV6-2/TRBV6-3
CASSHDTSPSYYNEQFF
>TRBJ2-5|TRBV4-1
CASSQDFTGQKTQYF
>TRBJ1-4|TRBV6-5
CASSRSGGEKLFF
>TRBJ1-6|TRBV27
CASGSAGAYNSPLHF
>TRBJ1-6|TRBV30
CAWTDRVGSPLHF
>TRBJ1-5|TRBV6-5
CASNFGRTQDQPQHF
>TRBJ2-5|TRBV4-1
CASSQGSIQETQYF
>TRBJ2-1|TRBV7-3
CASSLNRGTGEQFF
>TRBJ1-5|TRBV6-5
CASRGQGARNPQHF
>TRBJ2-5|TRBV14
CASSQSGGRETQYF
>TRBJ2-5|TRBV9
CASSVLETQYF
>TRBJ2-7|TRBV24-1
CATSLGGAPKDEQYF
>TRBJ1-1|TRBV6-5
CASSYSPDRTNTEAFF
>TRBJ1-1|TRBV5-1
CASSAGVEAFF
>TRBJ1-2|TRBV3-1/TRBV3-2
CASSPRDREARGYTF